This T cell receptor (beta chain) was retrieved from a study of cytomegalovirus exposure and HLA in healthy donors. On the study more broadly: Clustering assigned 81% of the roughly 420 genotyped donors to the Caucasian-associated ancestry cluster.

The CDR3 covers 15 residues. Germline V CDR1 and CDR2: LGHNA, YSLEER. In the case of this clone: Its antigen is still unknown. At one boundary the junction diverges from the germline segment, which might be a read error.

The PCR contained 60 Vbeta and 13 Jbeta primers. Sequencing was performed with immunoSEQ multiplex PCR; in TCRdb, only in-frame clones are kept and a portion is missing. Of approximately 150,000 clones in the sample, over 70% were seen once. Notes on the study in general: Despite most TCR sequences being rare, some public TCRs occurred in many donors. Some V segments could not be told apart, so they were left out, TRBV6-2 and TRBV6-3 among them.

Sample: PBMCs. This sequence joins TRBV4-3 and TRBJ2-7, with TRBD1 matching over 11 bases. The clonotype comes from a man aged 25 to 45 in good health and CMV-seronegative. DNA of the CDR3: TGCGCCGGCAGCCAGGCCGGGACAGGGGGCTACGAGCAGTACTTC. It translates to CAGSQAGTGGYEQYF.